Below are 10 T cell receptor beta chains sequenced from a single sample in a study of cytomegalovirus exposure and HLA in healthy donors. A multiplex PCR was run with 60 Vbeta primers and 13 Jbeta primers. The method was immunoSEQ multiplex PCR; TCRdb's version includes in-frame clones alone and lacks a portion of them. Of about 170,000 clones listed, approximately 72% are singletons. The sequenced sample was PBMCs. These receptors came from a female donor in good health and CMV-seronegative.

The V call is TRBV5-4, the J call TRBJ2-3, with TRBD2 matching 9 bases. V was clipped by 0 bases and J by 4 bases; unmatched bases: 6. This CDR3 spans 16 amino acids. The germline CDR1 and CDR2 sequences are SGHNT and YYREEE (reference sequence). CDR3 in amino acids: CASSLDLAGGADTQYF. For the CDR3, the DNA is TGTGCCAGCAGCTTGGATTTGGCGGGAGGGGCAGATACGCAGTATTTT.

The chain couples TRBV30 to TRBJ1-3, with 10 nucleotides matching TRBD1. V was pared by 5 bases and J by 0 bases, with 7 bases of the junction left unmatched. The CDR3 is 16 amino acids. The germline gives CDR1 GTSNPN, CDR2 SVGIG (reference sequence). The CDR3 region has the DNA TGTGCCTGGGGGCGCGGACAGGGGGTCTCTGGAAACACCATATATTTT. Protein product: CAWGRGQGVSGNTIYF. Full variable domain (remainder filled in from reference TRBV30 and TRBJ1-3): SQTIHQWPATLVQPVGSPLSLECTVEGTSNPNLYWYRQAAGRGLQLLFYSVGIGQISSEVPQNLSASRPQDRQFILSSKKLLLSDSGFYLCAWGRGQGVSGNTIYFGEGSWLTVV.

The chain employs TRBV5-1 and TRBJ1-6; unclear D gene. Germline CDR1 reads SGHRS; CDR2 reads YFSETQ. The CDR3 extends over 13 amino acids. V lost 6 bases and J lost 8, with 12 bases in between. Written as DNA, the CDR3 is TGCGCCAGCACCGCGAGTACGGATTCACCCCTCCACTTT. Translating it yields CASTASTDSPLHF.

The chain joins TRBV7-8 to TRBJ1-1; D might be TRBD1 (6 bases). CDR3 length: 16 residues. The germline V gene encodes CDR1 SGHVS and CDR2 FQNEAQ. V was clipped by 6 bases and J by 1 base, with 18 bases between them. CDR3 sequence reads: CASSPEGGGTNTEAFF. As DNA, the CDR3 is TGTGCCAGCAGTCCGGAAGGGGGGGGGACGAACACTGAAGCTTTCTTT.

The CDR3 loop is CASSRQGEGYTF. The CDR3 DNA is TGTGCCAGCTCACGACAGGGGGAAGGCTACACCTTC. The chain uses TRBV18 and TRBJ1-2; 9 bases are shared with TRBD1. The CDR3 is 12 amino acids. Germline V gene lookup returns CDR1 KGHSH and CDR2 LQKENI. With V trimmed by 4 bases and J by 8 bases, 2 bases remained unmatched. Based on the CDR3 plus reference TRBV18 and TRBJ1-2, the full variable domain is NAGVMQNPRHLVRRRGQEARLRCSPMKGHSHVYWYRQLPEEGLKFMVYLQKENIIDESGMPKERFSAEFPKEGPSILRIQQVVRGDSAAYFCASSRQGEGYTFGSGTRLTVV.

V usage is TRBV6-5 and J usage is TRBJ2-7; 7 bases are a match to TRBD2. V was clipped by 2 bases and J by 0 bases; unmatched bases: 7. Germline CDR1 and CDR2: MNHEY and SVGAGI. The CDR3 is made up of 16 amino acids. Here the CDR3 reads CASSYASGHRSYEQYF. In DNA, the CDR3 is TGTGCCAGCAGTTACGCTAGCGGACACCGCTCCTACGAGCAGTACTTC.

The V and J genes are TRBV10-3 and TRBJ2-1; TRBD2 matches 9 bases. Germline V CDR1 and CDR2: ENHRY, SYGVKD. The CDR3 length is 16 residues. Trimming cost V 3 bases and J 10 bases; bases outside gene matches: 13. This chain's CDR3 is CAISDGGRGNWGEQFF. CDR3 DNA sequence: TGTGCCATCAGTGACGGCGGGAGGGGTAACTGGGGGGAGCAGTTCTTC.

The chain carries TRBV30 and TRBJ2-3; weak D call: TRBD2 (6 bases). Germline CDR1 GTSNPN, CDR2 SVGIG (reference sequence). Trimming left V 1 base short and J 2 bases short, with 13 bases between. The CDR3 sequence is 15 residues long. CDR3 loop: CAWSGMAGPTDTQYF. The CDR3 coding sequence is TGTGCCTGGAGTGGAATGGCGGGGCCCACAGATACGCAGTATTTT.

The chain recombines TRBV27 with TRBJ2-2, with D unclear. This CDR3 region has 17 residues. Germline CDR1 and CDR2: MNHEY and SMNVEV (reference sequence). Trimming stripped 6 bases from V and 1 base from J, with 18 bases between. In DNA form, the CDR3 reads TGTGCCAGCAGAAATCCCCCCGGAGTCCGGAACACCGGGGAGCTGTTTTTT. Residues: CASRNPPGVRNTGELFF.

The chain uses TRBV7-2 and TRBJ2-1; maybe TRBD2 (7 bases). Trimming took off 4 bases at V and 10 bases at J, with 14 bases between the two ends. CDR3 length: 13 amino acids. Germline V gene sequence: CDR1 SGHTA, CDR2 FQGNSA. In nucleotides, the CDR3 is TGTGCCAGCAGCTCCCGAGGCGGGGGCGAGCAGTTCTTC. It translates to CASSSRGGGEQFF.